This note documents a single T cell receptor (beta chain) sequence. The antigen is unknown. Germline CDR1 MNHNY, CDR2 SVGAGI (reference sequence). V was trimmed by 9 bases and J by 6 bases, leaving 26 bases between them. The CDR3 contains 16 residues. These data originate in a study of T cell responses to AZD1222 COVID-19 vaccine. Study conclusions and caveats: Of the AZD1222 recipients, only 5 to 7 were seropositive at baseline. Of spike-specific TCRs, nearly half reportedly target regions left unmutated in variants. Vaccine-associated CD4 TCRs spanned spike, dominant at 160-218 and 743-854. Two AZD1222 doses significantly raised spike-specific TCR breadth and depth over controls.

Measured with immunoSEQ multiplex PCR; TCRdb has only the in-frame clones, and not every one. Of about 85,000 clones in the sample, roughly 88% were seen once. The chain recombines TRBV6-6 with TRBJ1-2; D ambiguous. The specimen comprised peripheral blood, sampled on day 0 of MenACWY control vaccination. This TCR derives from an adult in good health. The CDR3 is CASSRQFNPSSHGYTF. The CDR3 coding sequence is TGTGCCAGTAGCAGGCAGTTTAACCCAAGTAGCCATGGCTACACCTTC.